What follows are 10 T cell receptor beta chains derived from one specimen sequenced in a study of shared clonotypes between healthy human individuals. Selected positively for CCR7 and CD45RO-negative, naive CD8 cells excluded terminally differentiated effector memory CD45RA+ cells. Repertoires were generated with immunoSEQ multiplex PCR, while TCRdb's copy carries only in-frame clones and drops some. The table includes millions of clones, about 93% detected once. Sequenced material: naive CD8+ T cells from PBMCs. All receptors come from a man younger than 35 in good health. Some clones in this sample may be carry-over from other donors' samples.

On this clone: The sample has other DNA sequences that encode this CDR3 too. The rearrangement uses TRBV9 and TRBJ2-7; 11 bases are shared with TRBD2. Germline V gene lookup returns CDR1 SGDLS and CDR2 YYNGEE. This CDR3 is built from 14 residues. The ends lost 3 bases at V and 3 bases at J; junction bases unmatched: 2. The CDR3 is CASSAGLAGYEQYF. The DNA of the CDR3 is TGTGCCAGCAGCGCCGGACTAGCGGGCTACGAGCAGTACTTC.

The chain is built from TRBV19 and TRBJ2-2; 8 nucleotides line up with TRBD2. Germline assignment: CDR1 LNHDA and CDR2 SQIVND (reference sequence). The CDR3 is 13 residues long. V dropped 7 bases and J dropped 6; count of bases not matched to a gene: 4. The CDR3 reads CASTIAGPGELFF. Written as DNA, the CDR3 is TGTGCCAGTACCATAGCGGGGCCCGGGGAGCTGTTTTTT.

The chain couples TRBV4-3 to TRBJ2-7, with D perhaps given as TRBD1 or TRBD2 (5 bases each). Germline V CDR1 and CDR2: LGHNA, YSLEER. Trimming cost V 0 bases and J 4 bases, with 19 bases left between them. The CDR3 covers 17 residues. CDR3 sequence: CASSQDEGTSGSYEQYF. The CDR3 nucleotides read TGCGCCAGCAGCCAAGATGAGGGGACCTCAGGGTCTTACGAGCAGTACTTC.

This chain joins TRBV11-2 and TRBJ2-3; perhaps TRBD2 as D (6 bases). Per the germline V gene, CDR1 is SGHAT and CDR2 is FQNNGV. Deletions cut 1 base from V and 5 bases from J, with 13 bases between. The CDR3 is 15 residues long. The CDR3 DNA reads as TGTGCCAGCAGCTTAGTGGGGACTCTTTTAGATACGCAGTATTTT. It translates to CASSLVGTLLDTQYF. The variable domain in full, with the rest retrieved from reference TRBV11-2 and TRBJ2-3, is EAGVAQSPRYKIIEKRQSVAFWCNPISGHATLYWYQQILGQGPKLLIQFQNNGVVDDSQLPKDRFSAERLKGVDSTLKIQPAKLEDSAVYLCASSLVGTLLDTQYFGPGTRLTVL.

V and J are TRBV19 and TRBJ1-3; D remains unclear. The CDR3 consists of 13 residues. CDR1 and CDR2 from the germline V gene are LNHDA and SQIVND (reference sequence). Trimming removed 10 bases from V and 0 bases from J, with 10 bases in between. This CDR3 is CAIGPYSGNTIYF. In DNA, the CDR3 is TGTGCCATTGGGCCCTACTCTGGAAACACCATATATTTT.

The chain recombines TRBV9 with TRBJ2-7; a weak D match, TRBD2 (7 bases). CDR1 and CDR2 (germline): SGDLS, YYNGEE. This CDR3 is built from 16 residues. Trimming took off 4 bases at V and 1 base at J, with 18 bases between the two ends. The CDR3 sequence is CASSPSGGRSSYEQYF. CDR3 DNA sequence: TGTGCCAGCAGCCCGTCGGGGGGCAGGTCGTCCTACGAGCAGTACTTC.

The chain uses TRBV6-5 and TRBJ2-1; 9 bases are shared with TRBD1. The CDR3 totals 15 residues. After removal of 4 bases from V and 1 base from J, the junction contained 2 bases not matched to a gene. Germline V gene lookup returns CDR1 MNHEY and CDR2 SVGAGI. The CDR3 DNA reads TGTGCCAGCAGTTTCGGACAGGGGTCCTACAATGAGCAGTTCTTC. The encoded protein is CASSFGQGSYNEQFF.

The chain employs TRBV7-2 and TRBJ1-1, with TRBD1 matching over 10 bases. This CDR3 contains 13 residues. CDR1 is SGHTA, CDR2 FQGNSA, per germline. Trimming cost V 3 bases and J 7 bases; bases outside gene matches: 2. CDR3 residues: CASSLGQGLEAFF. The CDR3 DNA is TGTGCCAGCAGCTTGGGACAGGGGCTTGAAGCTTTCTTT.

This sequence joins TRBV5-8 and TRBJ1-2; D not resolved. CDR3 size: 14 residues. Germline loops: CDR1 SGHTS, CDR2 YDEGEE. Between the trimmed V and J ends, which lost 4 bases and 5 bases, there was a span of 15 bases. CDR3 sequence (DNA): TGTGCCAGCAGCCTAGCGCGGGTCGAGTATGGCTACACCTTC. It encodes CASSLARVEYGYTF.

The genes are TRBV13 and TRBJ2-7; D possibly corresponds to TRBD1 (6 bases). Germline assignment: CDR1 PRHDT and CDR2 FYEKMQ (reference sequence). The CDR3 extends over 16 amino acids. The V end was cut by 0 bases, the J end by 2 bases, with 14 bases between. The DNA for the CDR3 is TGTGCCAGCAGCTTAGGAAAGGGGGTGATGACCTACGAGCAGTACTTC. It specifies CASSLGKGVMTYEQYF.